This T cell receptor (beta chain) appears in the sequencing data of a study of cytomegalovirus exposure and HLA in healthy donors. Notes on the study in general: When analyzed later, a missense DCLRE1C variant was found to be linked to TCR beta V- and J-gene trimming.

As regards this clone: Its matching antigen is unknown.

This CDR3 spans 13 amino acids. Trimming took 3 bases from V and 2 from J, leaving 5 bases between them. The V gene's germline CDR1 is ENHRY and CDR2 SYGVKD. The PCR was carried out with 60 Vbeta primers and 13 Jbeta primers. Using immunoSEQ multiplex PCR, the repertoire was profiled, and TCRdb retains in-frame clones only, with some absent. The table records fewer than 200,000 clones, 75% to 90% of them present only once. The receptor was isolated from a man aged 50 to 59 in good health and CMV-seronegative. The source material was PBMCs. This sequence joins TRBV10-3 and TRBJ1-3; D call uncertain. As DNA, the CDR3 is TGTGCCATCAGTGAAACAGCTGGAAACACCATATATTTT. Its protein product is CAISETAGNTIYF.